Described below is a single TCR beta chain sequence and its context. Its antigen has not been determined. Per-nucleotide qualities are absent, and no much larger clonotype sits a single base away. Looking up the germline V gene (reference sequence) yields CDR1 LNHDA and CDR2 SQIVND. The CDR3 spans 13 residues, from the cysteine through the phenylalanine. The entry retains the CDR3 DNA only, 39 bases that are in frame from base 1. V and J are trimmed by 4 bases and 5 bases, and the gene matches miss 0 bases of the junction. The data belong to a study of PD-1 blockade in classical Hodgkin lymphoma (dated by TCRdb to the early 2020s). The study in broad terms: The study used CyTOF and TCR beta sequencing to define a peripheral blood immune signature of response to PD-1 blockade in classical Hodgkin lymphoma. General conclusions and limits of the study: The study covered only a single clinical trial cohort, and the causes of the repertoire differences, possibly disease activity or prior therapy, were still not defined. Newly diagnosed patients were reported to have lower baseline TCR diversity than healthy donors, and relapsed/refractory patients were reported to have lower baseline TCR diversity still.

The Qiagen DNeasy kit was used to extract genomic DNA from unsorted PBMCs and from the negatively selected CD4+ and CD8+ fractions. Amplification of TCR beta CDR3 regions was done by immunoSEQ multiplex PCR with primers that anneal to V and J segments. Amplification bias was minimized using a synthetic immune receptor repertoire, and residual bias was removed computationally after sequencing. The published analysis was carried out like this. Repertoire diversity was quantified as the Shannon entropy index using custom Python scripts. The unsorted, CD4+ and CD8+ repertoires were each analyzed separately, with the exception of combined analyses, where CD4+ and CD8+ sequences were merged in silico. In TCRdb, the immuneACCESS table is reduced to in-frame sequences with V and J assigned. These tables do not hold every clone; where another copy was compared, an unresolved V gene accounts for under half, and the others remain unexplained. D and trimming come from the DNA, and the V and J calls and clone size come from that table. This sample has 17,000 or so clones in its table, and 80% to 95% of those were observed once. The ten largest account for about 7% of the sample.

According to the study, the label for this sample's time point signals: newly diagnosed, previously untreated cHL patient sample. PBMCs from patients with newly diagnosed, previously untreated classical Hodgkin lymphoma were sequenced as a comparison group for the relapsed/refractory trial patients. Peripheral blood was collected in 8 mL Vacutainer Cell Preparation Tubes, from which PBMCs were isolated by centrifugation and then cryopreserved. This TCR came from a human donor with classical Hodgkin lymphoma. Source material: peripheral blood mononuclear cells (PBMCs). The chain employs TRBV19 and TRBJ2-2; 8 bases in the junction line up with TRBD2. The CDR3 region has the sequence CASSSGRTGELFF. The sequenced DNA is TGTGCCAGTAGTAGCGGGAGGACCGGGGAGCTGTTTTTT.